This T cell receptor (beta chain) is from a study of siplizumab effects on memory and regulatory T cells. The CDR3 totals 17 residues. The junction had 9 bases not matched to a gene; V was cut back by 2 bases and J by 5 bases. Looked up from germline, CDR1 is SGDLS and CDR2 is YYNGEE. Using immunoSEQ multiplex PCR, the repertoire was profiled, and TCRdb retains in-frame clones only, with some absent. The sample has more than 85,000 clones, roughly 92% seen once. J is TRBJ2-5 and V is TRBV9, with TRBD2 identical over 13 bases. The source material was Tregs sorted from blood. This receptor was taken from a human donor in good health. CDR3 amino acids: CASSVRPGTSGDETQYF. The CDR3 region has the DNA TGTGCCAGCAGCGTTCGGCCCGGGACTAGCGGGGATGAGACCCAGTACTTC.